This T cell receptor beta chain appears in the sequencing data of a study of CD8+CD57+ T cells in acquired aplastic anemia. Background on the study: Sorted CD4+ and CD8+ cell DNA averaged about 3 ug. Study-wide findings and caveats: Between patients and controls, approximately 29 CD8+ CDR3 sequences were found in common.

Individuals selected for sequencing had exhibited CD8+CD57+ cell expansion on flow cytometry. All patients had severe acquired aplastic anemia. Patients were therapy-naive when their blood was sampled. Using genomic DNA as the template, TCR beta VDJ and CDR3 profiling was carried out. TCRdb redid the calling of the reads with MiXCR, one entry per CDR3 protein. The sample shows about 150,000 distinct CDR3 sequences, roughly 50% of them seen only once. This clonotype was counted only a few times. The target antigen is unknown. The receptor's source is a human donor with aplastic anemia. Sequenced: sorted CD4+, CD8+, or CD8+CD57+ T cells (not recorded which) from PBMCs.

CDR3 residues: CASSREDRTPGYTF. The DNA for the CDR3 is TGTGCCAGTAGTAGGGAGGACAGGACGCCGGGCTACACCTTC. V and J are TRBV19 and TRBJ1-2; 7 nucleotides align to TRBD1. The CDR3 extends over 14 amino acids. V lost 4 bases and J lost 8; bases outside the gene matches: 10. Germline loops: CDR1 LNHDA, CDR2 SQIVND (reference sequence). The whole variable domain, filled in from reference TRBV19 and TRBJ1-2, reads DGGITQSPKYLFRKEGQNVTLSCEQNLNHDAMYWYRQDPGQGLRLIYYSQIVNDFQKGDIAEGYSVSREKKESFPLTVTSAQKNPTAFYLCASSREDRTPGYTFGSGTRLTVV.